Listed below are T cell receptor beta chains from one sample, sequenced in a study of human T cells and chemical hapten exposure. In TCRdb, the RACE reads were re-called with MiXCR into one record per CDR3 protein. The data hold about 51,000 distinct CDR3 sequences, with around 9.4% observed a single time. The sequenced sample was whole blood, obtained in connection with sensitization to the hapten diphenylcyclopropenone (DPC). The receptors were sampled from a woman in her 40s with alopecia areata. Some clones in this sample may be carry-over from other donors' samples. The CDR3 runs from the conserved cysteine through the conserved F or W. The order of the fields is CDR3 DNA, CDR3 protein, clone size, J gene, D gene, V gene. A D gene is named only where the DNA matches it firmly. Not all rows give a size; the values are once, few, many and, for expanded clones, a class.

DNA: TGTGCCACCAGCAGAGTTTGGCACCAGAGCGGGGGCACAGATACGCAGTATTTT
CDR3: CATSRVWHQSGGTDTQYF
size: many
J: TRBJ2-3
D: TRBD2
V: TRBV15

DNA: TGTGCCAGCAGCCTGAATAGCAATCAGCCCCAGCATTTT
CDR3: CASSLNSNQPQHF
size: many
J: TRBJ1-5
D: NA
V: TRBV7-3

DNA: TGTGCCAGCACTGGCACTTACTCTGGGGCCAACGTCCTGACTTTC
CDR3: CASTGTYSGANVLTF
size: many
J: TRBJ2-6
D: NA
V: TRBV6-2/TRBV6-3

DNA: TGTGCCAGTATGATACGGGGGACCCAGTACTTC
CDR3: CASMIRGTQYF
size: NA
J: TRBJ2-5
D: NA
V: TRBV19

DNA: TGTGCCAGCAGCAACTGGCGGACTGAAGCTTTCTTT
CDR3: CASSNWRTEAFF
size: NA
J: TRBJ1-1
D: NA
V: TRBV5-4

DNA: TGCAGCGTTGAAGTATCGGGACCACCCTGGGGCTACACCTTC
CDR3: CSVEVSGPPWGYTF
size: NA
J: TRBJ1-2
D: NA
V: TRBV29-1

DNA: TGTGCCAGCAGCCGAACTGGAACTCGCCTAGCGGGGGTCAATGAGCAGTTCTTC
CDR3: CASSRTGTRLAGVNEQFF
size: many
J: TRBJ2-1
D: TRBD2
V: TRBV4-2

DNA: TGTGCCAGCAGCTTATGGGCAGGGACCTACGAGCAGTACTTC
CDR3: CASSLWAGTYEQYF
size: many
J: TRBJ2-7
D: NA
V: TRBV7-6

DNA: TGTGCCAGCAGTTACTCGACCCAGGGGGCGGCCGGGGAGCTGTTTTTT
CDR3: CASSYSTQGAAGELFF
size: many
J: TRBJ2-2
D: TRBD1
V: TRBV6-5

DNA: TGTGCCAGCAGTTCCGGGACAGGGGTAGGCTACACCTTC
CDR3: CASSSGTGVGYTF
size: NA
J: TRBJ1-2
D: TRBD1
V: TRBV28

DNA: TGTGCCAGCAGCTTGGGGCAAGCGAATCAGCCCCAGCATTTT
CDR3: CASSLGQANQPQHF
size: few
J: TRBJ1-5
D: NA
V: TRBV7-8

DNA: TGCGCCAGCAGCCAGGGACAGGGTTCTGTCGAGCAGTACTTC
CDR3: CASSQGQGSVEQYF
size: many
J: TRBJ2-7
D: TRBD1
V: TRBV4-1

DNA: TGTGCCAGCAGTCCCCTGATGGAGGGGAATCCCGTATATTTT
CDR3: CASSPLMEGNPVYF
size: few
J: TRBJ1-3
D: NA
V: TRBV28

DNA: TGCAGTGCCACCAGACACAACGAAGCTTTCTTT
CDR3: CSATRHNEAFF
size: many
J: TRBJ1-1
D: NA
V: TRBV20-1

DNA: TGTGCCAGCAGCTTGGTGTCAGGGGACACCGGGGAGCTGTTTTTT
CDR3: CASSLVSGDTGELFF
size: few
J: TRBJ2-2
D: NA
V: TRBV5-6

DNA: TGTGCCAGCTCACCCATCGACGGTGAGGAAAAACTGTTTTTT
CDR3: CASSPIDGEEKLFF
size: many
J: TRBJ1-4
D: NA
V: TRBV18

DNA: TGCAGCGTTGAAGAGAATGGTAGGGGTGGCTATGGCTACACCTTC
CDR3: CSVEENGRGGYGYTF
size: many
J: TRBJ1-2
D: NA
V: TRBV29-1

DNA: TGTGCCAGCAGCTTAGAGTCCGGAAGGTCCTACAATGAGCAGTTCTTC
CDR3: CASSLESGRSYNEQFF
size: many
J: TRBJ2-1
D: NA
V: TRBV7-2

DNA: TGTGCCAGTAAAGTCACAGATACGAACACCGGGGAGCTGTTTTTT
CDR3: CASKVTDTNTGELFF
size: few
J: TRBJ2-2
D: NA
V: TRBV19

DNA: TGTGCCAGCAGTGAAACGGCGGGGGTGCGGGGCTCAGATACGCAGTATTTT
CDR3: CASSETAGVRGSDTQYF
size: many
J: TRBJ2-3
D: TRBD2
V: TRBV6-4

DNA: TGCGCCACCGGTCTCCTAGCGCCCTCCGGGGAGCTGTTTTTT
CDR3: CATGLLAPSGELFF
size: NA
J: TRBJ2-2
D: NA
V: TRBV5-1

DNA: TGTGCCAGCAGTGGCCACAGACTTTATAGCAATCAGCCCCAGCATTTT
CDR3: CASSGHRLYSNQPQHF
size: few
J: TRBJ1-5
D: NA
V: TRBV6-2/TRBV6-3

DNA: TGTGCCAGCAGCGTAGGGGGAGCGGGTACTGAAGCTTTCTTT
CDR3: CASSVGGAGTEAFF
size: many
J: TRBJ1-1
D: NA
V: TRBV9

DNA: TGTGCCAGCAGCCCCTTCGGGACGGTCTTCGGCGGGGCCAACGTCCTGACTTTC
CDR3: CASSPFGTVFGGANVLTF
size: many
J: TRBJ2-6
D: NA
V: TRBV14

DNA: TGTGCCAGCAGCCTGGGGGGGACAAGACTCACAGATACGCAGTATTTT
CDR3: CASSLGGTRLTDTQYF
size: NA
J: TRBJ2-3
D: NA
V: TRBV5-5

DNA: TGCGCCAGCAGCCAAGAGCTACTAGCGGGGGATTCCACCGGGGAGCTGTTTTTT
CDR3: CASSQELLAGDSTGELFF
size: many
J: TRBJ2-2
D: TRBD2
V: TRBV4-1

DNA: TGTGCCAGCAGCCTTTCTGCGGGGTACGAGCAGTACTTC
CDR3: CASSLSAGYEQYF
size: NA
J: TRBJ2-7
D: NA
V: TRBV5-5

DNA: TGTGCCTCCCGAGTGGCACGGCGCTTCACCGGGGAGCTGTTTTTT
CDR3: CASRVARRFTGELFF
size: many
J: TRBJ2-2
D: NA
V: TRBV7-8

DNA: TGCGCCAGCAGCCAAGATTCACATAGGAACACTGAAGCTTTCTTT
CDR3: CASSQDSHRNTEAFF
size: NA
J: TRBJ1-1
D: NA
V: TRBV4-1

DNA: TGCAGTGTGGGCCCGGGTTTGGTTGCCTACGAGCAGTACTTC
CDR3: CSVGPGLVAYEQYF
size: NA
J: TRBJ2-7
D: NA
V: TRBV20-1

DNA: TGCGCCAGCAGCTTGTCGAGCCTTAACACTGAAGCTTTCTTT
CDR3: CASSLSSLNTEAFF
size: many
J: TRBJ1-1
D: NA
V: TRBV5-1

DNA: TGCAGTGCTAGAACCCGGGACAGGGGGTACGAGCAGTACTTC
CDR3: CSARTRDRGYEQYF
size: many
J: TRBJ2-7
D: TRBD1
V: TRBV20-1

DNA: TGTGCCAGCAGCTTGGTGACGGACCTTTCACCCCTCCACTTT
CDR3: CASSLVTDLSPLHF
size: many
J: TRBJ1-6
D: NA
V: TRBV5-6

DNA: TGTGCCAGCTCACCACCTTCACTAGCCAAAAACATTCAGTACTTC
CDR3: CASSPPSLAKNIQYF
size: many
J: TRBJ2-4
D: NA
V: TRBV18

DNA: TGTGCCAGCAGCCAATTTCTGGCAGCTGAAGCTTTCTTT
CDR3: CASSQFLAAEAFF
size: NA
J: TRBJ1-1
D: NA
V: TRBV16

DNA: TGTGCCAGCAGTGCAGGCATGCAGACCTATAATTCACCCCTCCACTTT
CDR3: CASSAGMQTYNSPLHF
size: many
J: TRBJ1-6
D: NA
V: TRBV2

DNA: TGCAGTGCTAGAGATCCGGCGGGGGGGCAAGAGACCCAGTACTTC
CDR3: CSARDPAGGQETQYF
size: few
J: TRBJ2-5
D: TRBD2
V: TRBV20-1

DNA: TGTGCCAGCACTTCCGCACCGGGACTAGCGGGGAATGAGCAGTTCTTC
CDR3: CASTSAPGLAGNEQFF
size: few
J: TRBJ2-1
D: TRBD2
V: TRBV13

DNA: TGTGCCAGCAGCTCCGACCCGGGGGCCTACGAGCAGTACTTC
CDR3: CASSSDPGAYEQYF
size: few
J: TRBJ2-7
D: NA
V: TRBV7-6

DNA: TGTGCCAGCAGCCCGACAGGGCCCAACACCGGGGAGCTGTTTTTT
CDR3: CASSPTGPNTGELFF
size: many
J: TRBJ2-2
D: TRBD1
V: TRBV7-3

DNA: TGTGCCAGCAACCAAGCAGATACGCAGTATTTT
CDR3: CASNQADTQYF
size: many
J: TRBJ2-3
D: NA
V: TRBV3-1

DNA: TGTGCCAGCAGCCAAGCGTTGGTTCTCGGTCCCTATGGCTACACCTTC
CDR3: CASSQALVLGPYGYTF
size: few
J: TRBJ1-2
D: NA
V: TRBV3-1

DNA: TGTGCCAGCAGCTTCACCCCTATAGCCCGGGAGCAGTACTTC
CDR3: CASSFTPIAREQYF
size: many
J: TRBJ2-7
D: NA
V: TRBV7-2

DNA: TGTGCCAGCAGCTTATTACAGGGATATAATTCACCCCTCCACTTT
CDR3: CASSLLQGYNSPLHF
size: few
J: TRBJ1-6
D: NA
V: TRBV11-1

DNA: TGTGCCAGCAGCGTATTGGGCGGGGGTAATTCACCCCTCCACTTT
CDR3: CASSVLGGGNSPLHF
size: many
J: TRBJ1-6
D: NA
V: TRBV9

DNA: TGTGCCAGCAGAATCAGTCGTGCGGGGACCCCTAACTATGGCTACACCTTC
CDR3: CASRISRAGTPNYGYTF
size: many
J: TRBJ1-2
D: NA
V: TRBV6-1

DNA: TGTGCCAGCAGCCAAACTGACAGAAACTATGGCTACACCTTC
CDR3: CASSQTDRNYGYTF
size: many
J: TRBJ1-2
D: NA
V: TRBV28

DNA: TGTGCCAGCAGCCCACCCGGGGGGCCCGACCCCAATGAGCAGTTCTTC
CDR3: CASSPPGGPDPNEQFF
size: few
J: TRBJ2-1
D: NA
V: TRBV9

DNA: TGTGCCAGCAGCTCCCCTGGGTCCGACTACGAGCAGTACTTC
CDR3: CASSSPGSDYEQYF
size: NA
J: TRBJ2-7
D: NA
V: TRBV5-8

DNA: TGCGCCAGCAGCCGAGACAGGGACTCCTACGAGCAGTACTTC
CDR3: CASSRDRDSYEQYF
size: few
J: TRBJ2-7
D: TRBD1
V: TRBV4-3

DNA: TGTGCCAGCAGCTTCCCCACAGGGATGGGTGGAAACACCATATATTTT
CDR3: CASSFPTGMGGNTIYF
size: NA
J: TRBJ1-3
D: NA
V: TRBV28

DNA: TGTGCCAGCAGTTTGGATGGGCAGTTGAATCAGCCCCAGCATTTT
CDR3: CASSLDGQLNQPQHF
size: many
J: TRBJ1-5
D: NA
V: TRBV12-3/TRBV12-4